This is a list of T cell receptor beta chains from one sample in a study of T cell responses to AZD1222 COVID-19 vaccine. Measured with immunoSEQ multiplex PCR; TCRdb has only the in-frame clones, and not every one. The sample includes tens of thousands of clones, about 89% of them seen just once. The input for sequencing was peripheral blood, taken on day 0 of AZD1222 vaccination. Receptor source: an adult in good health. The CDR3 runs from the conserved cysteine through the conserved F or W.

V	J	CDR3
TRBV7-2	TRBJ1-4	CASSNTAGSNEKLFF
TRBV7-2	TRBJ2-2	CASSLAGLGGTGELFF
TRBV4-3	TRBJ1-1	CASSQVGTGSEAFF
TRBV6-5	TRBJ2-7	CASSLSSYEQYF
TRBV29-1	TRBJ1-5	CSVEYAVNQPQHF
TRBV28	TRBJ1-6	CASRTPGEGSPLHF
TRBV5-8	TRBJ2-5	CASSFPGRETQYF
TRBV27	TRBJ1-2	CASSLRAPIGGSGYTF
TRBV23-1	TRBJ2-1	CASSHFSGARGSYNEQFF
TRBV19	TRBJ1-1	CASSHRTGWDTEAFF
TRBV5-4	TRBJ2-2	CASSRVGDRETGELFF
TRBV19	TRBJ2-5	CASSIRFQETQYF
TRBV30	TRBJ1-5	CAYQTGAEDQPQHF
TRBV4-3	TRBJ2-1	CASSQDSSRNEQFF
TRBV19	TRBJ1-2	CASSWDRGPGYGYTF
TRBV11-3	TRBJ2-2	CASSSGTTTGELFF
TRBV4-3	TRBJ1-1	CASSQDRNTEAFF
TRBV9	TRBJ1-5	CASSGGHSNQPQHF
TRBV28	TRBJ1-5	CASSLGGQNNQPQHF
TRBV3-1/TRBV3-2	TRBJ1-6	CASSLGTGHNSPLHF
TRBV5-1	TRBJ1-1	CASSLPGPRAMNTEAFF
TRBV12-5	TRBJ1-6	CASGLELGGSPLHF
TRBV18	TRBJ2-2	CASSPLMDSTGELFF
TRBV29-1	TRBJ1-2	CSVEDQGGGYTF
TRBV2	TRBJ2-1	CASSLQGGLATNEQFF
TRBV14	TRBJ1-2	CASSPPRAGAWLDGYTF
TRBV24-1	TRBJ2-1	CATSASAGGYNEQFF
TRBV14	TRBJ2-1	CASSLNRPVSLIYNEQFF
TRBV7-3	TRBJ2-1	CASSQQGSSYNEQFF
TRBV6-5	TRBJ1-5	CASTPDRGGNQPQHF
TRBV7-9	TRBJ2-7	CASSSNYEQYF
TRBV5-1	TRBJ2-7	CASSRTTSYEQYF
TRBV24-1	TRBJ1-2	CATSEEGHYGYTF
TRBV9	TRBJ1-1	CASSTGRSITEAFF
TRBV5-6	TRBJ1-6	CASSYRAGGLHF
TRBV2	TRBJ2-7	CATRTSGSLRGGEQYF
TRBV12-3/TRBV12-4	TRBJ1-2	CASSRQGARGYTF
TRBV7-8	TRBJ2-2	CASSLGTPSGGAAAGELFF
TRBV6-5	TRBJ2-7	CASRDRGGEQYF
TRBV28	TRBJ2-1	CASSQTSGSSYNEQFF
TRBV10-1	TRBJ2-7	CASSAGTAYEQYF
TRBV7-2	TRBJ2-3	CASSRWGQGLDTQYF
TRBV3-1/TRBV3-2	TRBJ1-2	CASSQDSGGAANYGYTF
TRBV11-2	TRBJ1-2	CASRPIRGGPQRDYGYTF
TRBV13	TRBJ1-2	CASSLDKTRGYTF
TRBV4-3	TRBJ2-3	CASSQDYLAGGRWLDTQYF
TRBV5-6	TRBJ2-7	CASRYRGRTYEQYF
TRBV3-1/TRBV3-2	TRBJ2-2	CASSRRQGGTGELFF
TRBV4-1	TRBJ2-7	CASSQGTSGKDLGYEQYF
TRBV7-7	TRBJ2-1	CASSLGQGNEQFF
TRBV20-1	TRBJ2-7	CSASPGTSGGYEQYF
TRBV6-5	TRBJ1-1	CASSSYTEGTEAFF
TRBV7-9	TRBJ2-7	CASSLGTGTEQYF
TRBV6-4	TRBJ2-2	CASSDLFRTGELFF
TRBV5-8	TRBJ2-6	CASSTPGAGANVLTF
TRBV7-3	TRBJ2-1	CASSTEVGGYNEQFF
TRBV30	TRBJ1-1	CAWSTLGGLVNTEAFF